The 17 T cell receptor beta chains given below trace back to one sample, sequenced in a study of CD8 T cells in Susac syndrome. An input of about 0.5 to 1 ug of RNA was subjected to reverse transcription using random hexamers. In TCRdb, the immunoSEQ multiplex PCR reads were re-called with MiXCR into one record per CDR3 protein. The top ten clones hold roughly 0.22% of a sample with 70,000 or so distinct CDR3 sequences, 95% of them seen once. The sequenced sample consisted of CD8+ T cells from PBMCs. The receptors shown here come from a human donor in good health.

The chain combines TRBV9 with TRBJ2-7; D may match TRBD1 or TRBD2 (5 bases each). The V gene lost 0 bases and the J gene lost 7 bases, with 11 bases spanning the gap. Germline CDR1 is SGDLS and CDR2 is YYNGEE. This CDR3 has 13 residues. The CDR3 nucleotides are TGTGCCAGCAGCGTAGCTACGAGGGGAGAGCAGTACTTC. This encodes CASSVATRGEQYF.

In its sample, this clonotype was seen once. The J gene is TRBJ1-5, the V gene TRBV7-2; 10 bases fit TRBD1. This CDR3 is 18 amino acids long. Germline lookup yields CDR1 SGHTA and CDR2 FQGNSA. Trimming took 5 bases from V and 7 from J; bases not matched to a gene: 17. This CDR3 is CASSTAKGTGEIGQPQHF. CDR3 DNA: TGTGCCAGCAGCACCGCGAAAGGGACAGGGGAGATTGGGCAGCCCCAGCATTTT.

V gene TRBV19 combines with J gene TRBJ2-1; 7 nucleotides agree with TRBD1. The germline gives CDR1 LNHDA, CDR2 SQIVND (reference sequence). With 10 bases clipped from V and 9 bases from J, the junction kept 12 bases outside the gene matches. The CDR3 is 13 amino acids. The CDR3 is CATRQGIVGEQFF. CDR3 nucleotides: TGTGCCACTCGACAGGGTATCGTAGGTGAGCAGTTCTTC.

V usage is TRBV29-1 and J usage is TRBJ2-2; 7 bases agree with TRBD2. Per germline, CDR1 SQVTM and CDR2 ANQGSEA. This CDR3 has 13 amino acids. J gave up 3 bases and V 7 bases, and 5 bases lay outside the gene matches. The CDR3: CSALRGDTGELFF. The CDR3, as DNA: TGCAGCGCTCTACGGGGGGACACCGGGGAGCTGTTTTTT.

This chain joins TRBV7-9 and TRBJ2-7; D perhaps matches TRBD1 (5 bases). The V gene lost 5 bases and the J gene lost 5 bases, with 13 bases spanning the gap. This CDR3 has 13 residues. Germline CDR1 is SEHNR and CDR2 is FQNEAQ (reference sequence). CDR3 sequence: CASSVTGAHEQYF. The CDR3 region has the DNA TGTGCCAGCAGCGTAACAGGTGCCCACGAGCAGTACTTC.

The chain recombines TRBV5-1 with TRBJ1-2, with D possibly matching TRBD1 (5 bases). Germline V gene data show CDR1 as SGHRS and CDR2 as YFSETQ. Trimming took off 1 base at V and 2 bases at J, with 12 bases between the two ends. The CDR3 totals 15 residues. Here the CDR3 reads CASSLKAGSNYGYTF. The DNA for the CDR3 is TGCGCCAGCAGCTTGAAGGCAGGGAGCAACTATGGCTACACCTTC. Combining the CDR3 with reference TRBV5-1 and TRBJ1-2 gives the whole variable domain KAGVTQTPRYLIKTRGQQVTLSCSPISGHRSVSWYQQTPGQGLQFLFEYFSETQRNKGNFPGRFSGRQFSNSRSEMNVSTLELGDSALYLCASSLKAGSNYGYTFGSGTRLTVV.

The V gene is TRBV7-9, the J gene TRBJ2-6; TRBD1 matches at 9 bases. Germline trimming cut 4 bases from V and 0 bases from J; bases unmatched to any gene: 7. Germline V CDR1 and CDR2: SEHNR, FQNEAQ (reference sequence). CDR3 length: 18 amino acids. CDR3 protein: CASSSRTGDFSGANVLTF. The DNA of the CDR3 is TGTGCCAGCAGCTCTCGGACAGGGGATTTCTCTGGGGCCAACGTCCTGACTTTC.

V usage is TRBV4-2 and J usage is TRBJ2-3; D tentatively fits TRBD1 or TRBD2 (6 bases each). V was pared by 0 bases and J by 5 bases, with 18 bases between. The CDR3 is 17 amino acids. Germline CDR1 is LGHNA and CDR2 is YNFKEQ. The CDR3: CASSQEGTGAEGDTQYF. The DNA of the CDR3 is TGTGCCAGCAGCCAAGAGGGGACGGGGGCCGAGGGAGATACGCAGTATTTT.

The CDR3 region has the DNA TGTGCCAGCAGTTACTCGGGGGGAAAGACAGATACGCAGTATTTT. It specifies CASSYSGGKTDTQYF. The chain is built from TRBV6-5 and TRBJ2-3; TRBD2 is a possible D gene (6 bases). Per germline, CDR1 MNHEY and CDR2 SVGAGI. The CDR3 runs to 15 residues. V lost 0 bases and J lost 3, with 10 bases in between.

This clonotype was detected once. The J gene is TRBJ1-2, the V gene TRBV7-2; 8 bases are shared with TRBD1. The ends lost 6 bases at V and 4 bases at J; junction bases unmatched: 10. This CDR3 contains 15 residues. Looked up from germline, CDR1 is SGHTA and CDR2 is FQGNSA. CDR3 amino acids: CASSLGQGGVYGYTF. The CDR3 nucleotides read TGTGCCAGCAGTCTAGGACAGGGTGGAGTCTATGGCTACACCTTC. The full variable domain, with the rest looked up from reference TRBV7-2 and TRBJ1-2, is GAGVSQSPSNKVTEKGKDVELRCDPISGHTALYWYRQSLGQGLEFLIYFQGNSAPDKSGLPSDRFSAERTGGSVSTLTIQRTQQEDSAVYLCASSLGQGGVYGYTFGSGTRLTVV.

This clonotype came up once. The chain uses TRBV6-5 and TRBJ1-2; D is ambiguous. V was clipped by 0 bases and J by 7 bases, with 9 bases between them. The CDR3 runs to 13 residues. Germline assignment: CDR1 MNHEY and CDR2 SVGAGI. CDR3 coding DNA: TGTGCCAGCAGTTACTCAGAGGGAAGTGGCTACACCTTC. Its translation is CASSYSEGSGYTF.

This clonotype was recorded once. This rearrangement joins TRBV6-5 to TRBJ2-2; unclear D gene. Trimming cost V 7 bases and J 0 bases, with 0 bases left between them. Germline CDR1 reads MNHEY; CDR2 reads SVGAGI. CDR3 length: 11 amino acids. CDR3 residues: CASTNTGELFF. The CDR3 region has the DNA TGTGCCAGCACGAACACCGGGGAGCTGTTTTTT.

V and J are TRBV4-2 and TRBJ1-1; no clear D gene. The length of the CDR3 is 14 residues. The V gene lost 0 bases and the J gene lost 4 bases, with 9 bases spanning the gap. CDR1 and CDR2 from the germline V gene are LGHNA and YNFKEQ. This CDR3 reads CASSQDPSPTEAFF. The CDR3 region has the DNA TGTGCCAGCAGCCAAGACCCCTCCCCCACTGAAGCTTTCTTT.

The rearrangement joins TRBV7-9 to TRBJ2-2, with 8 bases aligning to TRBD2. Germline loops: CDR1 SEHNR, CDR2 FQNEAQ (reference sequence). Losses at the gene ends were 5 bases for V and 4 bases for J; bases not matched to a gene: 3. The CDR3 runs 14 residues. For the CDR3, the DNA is TGTGCCAGCAGCCCCGGGACTAGCACCGGGGAGCTGTTTTTT. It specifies CASSPGTSTGELFF.

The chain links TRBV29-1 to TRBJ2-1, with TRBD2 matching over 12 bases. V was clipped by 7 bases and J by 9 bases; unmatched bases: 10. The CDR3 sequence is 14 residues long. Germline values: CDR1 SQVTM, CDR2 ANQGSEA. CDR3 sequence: CSGMLAGGPGEQFF. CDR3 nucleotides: TGCAGCGGGATGCTAGCGGGGGGGCCCGGTGAGCAGTTCTTC.

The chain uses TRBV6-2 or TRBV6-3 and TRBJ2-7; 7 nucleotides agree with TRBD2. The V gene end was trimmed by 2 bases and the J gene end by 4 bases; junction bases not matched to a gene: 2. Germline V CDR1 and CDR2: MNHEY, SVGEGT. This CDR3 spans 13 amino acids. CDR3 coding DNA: TGTGCCAGCAGTTACGCCGGGGGGTACGAGCAGTACGTC. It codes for CASSYAGGYEQYV.

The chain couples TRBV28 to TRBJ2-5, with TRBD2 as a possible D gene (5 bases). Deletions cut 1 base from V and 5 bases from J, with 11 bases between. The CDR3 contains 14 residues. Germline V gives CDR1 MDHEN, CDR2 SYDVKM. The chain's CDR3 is CASSLSGGWETQYF. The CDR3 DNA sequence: TGTGCCAGCAGTTTATCAGGCGGGTGGGAGACCCAGTACTTC. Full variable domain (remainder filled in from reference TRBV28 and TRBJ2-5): DVKVTQSSRYLVKRTGEKVFLECVQDMDHENMFWYRQDPGLGLRLIYFSYDVKMKEKGDIPEGYSVSREKKERFSLILESASTNQTSMYLCASSLSGGWETQYFGPGTRLLVL.